This T cell receptor beta chain was documented in a study of blood T cell repertoires in COVID-19. Study-level information: Whether acute or convalescent, the COVID-19 samples came from the United States, Italy and Spain. PBMCs, B-cell-depleted T cells, or T cells provided the cDNA or gDNA that made up the material.

In the original workflow: Estimation of nucleated cell counts relied on the amplification of reference gene primers. Sequencing was performed with immunoSEQ multiplex PCR; in TCRdb, only in-frame clones are kept and a portion is missing. Clone size and the V and J calls come from that table; the DNA yielded D and trimming. This table has around 170,000 clones, roughly four fifths appearing once. Sequencing was carried out using peripheral blood. This TCR came from a woman in her thirties or forties with acute or convalescent COVID-19.

The CDR3 DNA sequence: TGTGCCTGGAACCGCCAACTGAGCTGGACTAGCGGGAGCTCCTACGAGCAGTACTTC. Its protein is CAWNRQLSWTSGSSYEQYF. The chain combines TRBV30 with TRBJ2-7; 13 bases line up with TRBD2. V shed 4 bases and J 0 bases; nucleotides not matched to a gene: 15. CDR1 and CDR2 (germline): GTSNPN, SVGIG (reference sequence). This CDR3 has 19 residues.